These T cell receptor beta chains were read from a single sample in a study of blood T cell repertoires in COVID-19. The table came from immunoSEQ multiplex PCR; TCRdb's copy has only in-frame clones and leaves some out. Of 350,000 to 450,000 clones detected, more than 85% appear once; the ten largest clones hold 0.8% to 0.9%. What was sequenced was PBMCs or T cells enriched from blood (not recorded which). These receptors all come from a woman aged 40 to 50 who had been exposed to COVID-19. CDR3s include the opening cysteine and the closing phenylalanine or tryptophan. Only some rows state a clone size, as once, few, many or a class for expanded clones.

clone_size j_call v_call cdr3_aa
- TRBJ1-2 TRBV7-2 CASSLGTGGAHGYTF
- TRBJ1-3 TRBV12-5 CASRQSSGNTIYF
- TRBJ2-3 TRBV7-3 CASSLTSSRGPDTQYF
once TRBJ1-4 TRBV19 CASPPPATNEKLFF
- TRBJ2-6 TRBV18 CATRPPGLAVSGANVLTF
- TRBJ1-1 TRBV10-3 CAISDRGMNTEAFF
- TRBJ2-3 TRBV7-8 CASSLLLGPDTQYF
- TRBJ1-4 TRBV27 CASSPGGVGNEKLFF
- TRBJ1-6 TRBV11-2 CASSPGIPPLHF
many TRBJ2-1 TRBV10-3 CAISDDRAGGDEQFF
- TRBJ1-1 TRBV11-3 CASSRLPTPGQERGAFF
- TRBJ1-2 TRBV6-5 CASTGQGYGYTF
- TRBJ1-2 TRBV30 CAWSVLGNYGYTF
few TRBJ1-4 TRBV18 CASSLSGPGGEKLFF
- TRBJ1-3 TRBV2 CASSAGESGNTIYF
- TRBJ1-2 TRBV3-1/TRBV3-2 CASSQGDRWNYGYTF
- TRBJ2-7 TRBV10-1 CASSGRTGNTYEQYF
- TRBJ1-1 TRBV7-8 CASSLAMGLLNTEAFF
few TRBJ2-1 TRBV5-1 CASSRLAGDNEQFF
- TRBJ2-1 TRBV7-9 CASSTSVAGGLGDEQFF
- TRBJ2-5 TRBV11-1 CASKPARGLGETQYF
- TRBJ2-5 TRBV16 CASSPLGGARETQYF
once TRBJ1-3 TRBV9 CASSVEQDSGNTIYF
- TRBJ1-5 TRBV12-5 CASGLVQVDQPQHF
- TRBJ2-3 TRBV11-3 CASSPRAESTDTQYF
- TRBJ2-1 TRBV2 CALSGWEPPGTPNEQFF
- TRBJ1-5 TRBV27 CASSLRQGAGNQPQHF
- TRBJ1-6 TRBV5-4 CASSFERGQGGSPLHF
- TRBJ1-1 TRBV5-1 CASSLAELEDTEAFF
- TRBJ1-5 TRBV24-1 CATSGSTKSNQPQHF
few TRBJ1-1 TRBV18 CASSQGQGAEAFF
- TRBJ2-7 TRBV11-3 CASSSRTGATYEQYF
once TRBJ1-1 TRBV24-1 CATGRPGRTEAFF
- TRBJ1-4 TRBV9 CASSVVGQGAKLFF
- TRBJ1-6 TRBV9 CASSVGQGVGSPLHF
- TRBJ1-2 TRBV29-1 CSVMTGERGYTF
- TRBJ2-1 TRBV7-2 CASSSTGFSYNEQFF
- TRBJ1-2 TRBV30 CAWTPLYGYTF
- TRBJ1-2 TRBV7-9 CASSATGTGGGYTF
- TRBJ2-7 TRBV5-1 CASSLLPPGTGGYEQYF
- TRBJ1-2 TRBV7-8 CASSFDRDYGYTF
- TRBJ1-2 TRBV29-1 CSVYGAGNYGYTF
- TRBJ2-7 TRBV9 CASSVRDAGGLTYEQYF
many TRBJ1-3 TRBV2 CASRWTGLSGNTIYF
- TRBJ1-2 TRBV3-1/TRBV3-2 CASSQEDRGNGYTF
- TRBJ2-4 TRBV3-1/TRBV3-2 CASSQGTSGSAKNIQYF
- TRBJ2-5 TRBV7-2 CASSSFVGGQETQYF
once TRBJ1-1 TRBV7-8 CASSLKLGAAEAFF
once TRBJ2-2 TRBV10-1 CASGRSTGELFF
- TRBJ1-2 TRBV6-5 CASSTDMSNGYTF
- TRBJ2-7 TRBV24-1 CATSDPPGDEQYF
- TRBJ1-2 TRBV30 CAWTRDTPLYGYTF
- TRBJ2-7 TRBV7-8 CASTRTDFSYEQYF
- TRBJ2-3 TRBV24-1 CATSDPGGSTDTQYF
- TRBJ2-5 TRBV28 CASTGPGTGQKTQYF
once TRBJ2-7 TRBV2 CASRALQGPYEQYF
- TRBJ1-1 TRBV7-3 CASSLEGLGNTEAFF
- TRBJ2-3 TRBV2 CARPTSGATGTDTQYF
- TRBJ1-5 TRBV5-8 CASSWQGAGNQPQHF